This TCR beta chain was recorded in a study of beta chain features in type 1 diabetes. Investigators reverse transcribed all isolated RNA, so they sequenced expressed TCRB transcripts. Using immunoSEQ multiplex PCR, the repertoire was profiled, and TCRdb retains in-frame clones only, with some absent. The top ten clones hold around 0.0099% of a sample with roughly 340,000 clones, roughly an eighth of them seen once. The germline V gene has CDR1 KGHSH and CDR2 LQKENI. The CDR3 spans 17 residues. V lost 1 base, J lost 5 bases, and 17 bases lay in between. Findings and caveats of the study: Type 1 diabetes patients had TCRB CDR3s that were shorter (moderately but significantly so) in all four CD4+ subsets.

This clone was observed a handful of times. The target antigen is unknown. The sequencing input was naive CD4+ T cells from blood. This sequence was found in a woman under 30 with type 1 diabetes. This chain uses TRBV18 with TRBJ2-2, with a possible D match to TRBD2 (5 bases). As DNA, the CDR3 is TGTGCCAGCTCACCACAAAATGGCCCGGGAAGTACCGGGGAGCTGTTTTTT. Residues: CASSPQNGPGSTGELFF.